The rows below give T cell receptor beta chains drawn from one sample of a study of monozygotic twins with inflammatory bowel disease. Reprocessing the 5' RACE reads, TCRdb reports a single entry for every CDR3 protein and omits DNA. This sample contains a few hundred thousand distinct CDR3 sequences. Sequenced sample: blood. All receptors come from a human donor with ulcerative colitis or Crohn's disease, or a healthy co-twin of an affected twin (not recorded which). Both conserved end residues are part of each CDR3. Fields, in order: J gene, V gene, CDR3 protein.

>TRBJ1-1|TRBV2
CASIGQGAFTEAFF
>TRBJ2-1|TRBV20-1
CSASPTHEQFF
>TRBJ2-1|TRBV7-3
CASTPGGANNEQFF
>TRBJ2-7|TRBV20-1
CSARVLGGPGAYEQYF
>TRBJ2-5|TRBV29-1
CSVPSGQETQYF
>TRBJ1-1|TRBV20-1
CSATPVQGNAEAFF
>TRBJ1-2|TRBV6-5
CASNYRGQGQHGYTF
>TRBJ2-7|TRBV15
CATSRDLGQGYEQYF
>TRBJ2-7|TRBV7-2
CASSSPGTGPYYEQYF
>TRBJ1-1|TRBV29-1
CSVTTEGTEAFF
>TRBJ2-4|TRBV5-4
CASSQSGTGYDIQYF
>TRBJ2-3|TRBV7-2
CASSFSARADTQYF
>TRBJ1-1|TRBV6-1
CASTTQYRAHDRAEAFF
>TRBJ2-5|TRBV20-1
CSASSGAMTQYF
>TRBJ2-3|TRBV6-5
CASGGTDTQYF
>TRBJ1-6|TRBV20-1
CSASAYSSSYNSPLHF
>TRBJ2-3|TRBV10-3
CAINAGDTDTQYF
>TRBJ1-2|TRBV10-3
CAISEIVGREYYGYTF
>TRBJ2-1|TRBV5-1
CASNDGSYNEQFF
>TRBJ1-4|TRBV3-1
CASSQRYSNEKLFF
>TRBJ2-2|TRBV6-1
CAHSGGTGELFF
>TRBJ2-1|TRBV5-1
CASSPGQGADYNEQFF
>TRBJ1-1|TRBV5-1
CASSLAPRRAGIQNTEAFF